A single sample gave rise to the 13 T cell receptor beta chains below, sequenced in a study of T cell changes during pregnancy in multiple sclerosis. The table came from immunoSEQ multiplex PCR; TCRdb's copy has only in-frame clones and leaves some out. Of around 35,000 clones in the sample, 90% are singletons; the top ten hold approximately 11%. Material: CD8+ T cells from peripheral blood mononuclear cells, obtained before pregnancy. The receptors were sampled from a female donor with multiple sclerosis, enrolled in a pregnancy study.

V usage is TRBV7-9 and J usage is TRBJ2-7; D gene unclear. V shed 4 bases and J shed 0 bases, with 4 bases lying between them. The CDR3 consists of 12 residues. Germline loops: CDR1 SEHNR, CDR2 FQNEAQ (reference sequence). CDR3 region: CASSSSSYEQYF. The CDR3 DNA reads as TGTGCCAGCAGCTCGAGCTCCTACGAGCAGTACTTC.

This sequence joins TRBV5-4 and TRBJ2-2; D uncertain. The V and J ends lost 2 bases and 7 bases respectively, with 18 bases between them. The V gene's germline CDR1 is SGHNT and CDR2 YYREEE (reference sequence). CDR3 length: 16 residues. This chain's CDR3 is CASSFSYPAVGGELFF. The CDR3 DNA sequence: TGTGCCAGCAGCTTCTCCTATCCGGCGGTGGGCGGGGAGCTGTTTTTT.

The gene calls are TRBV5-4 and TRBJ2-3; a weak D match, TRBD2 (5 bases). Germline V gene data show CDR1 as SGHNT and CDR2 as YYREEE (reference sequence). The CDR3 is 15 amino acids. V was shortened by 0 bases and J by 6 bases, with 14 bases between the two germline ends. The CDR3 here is CASSLATHSGDTQYF. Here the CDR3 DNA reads TGTGCCAGCAGCTTGGCGACGCACTCGGGGGATACGCAGTATTTT.

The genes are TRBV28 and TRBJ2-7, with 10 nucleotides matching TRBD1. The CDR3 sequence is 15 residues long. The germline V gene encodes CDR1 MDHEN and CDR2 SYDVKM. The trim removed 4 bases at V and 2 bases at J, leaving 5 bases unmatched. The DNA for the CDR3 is TGTGCCAGCAGTTCCGGACAGGGGGAGGCCTACGAGCAGTACTTC. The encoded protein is CASSSGQGEAYEQYF.

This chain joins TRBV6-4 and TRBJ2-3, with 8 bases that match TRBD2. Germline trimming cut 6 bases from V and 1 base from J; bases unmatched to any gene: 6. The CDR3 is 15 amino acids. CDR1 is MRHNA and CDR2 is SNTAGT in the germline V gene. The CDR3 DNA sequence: TGTGCCAGCAGGGAAACTAGCGGAGGCACAGATACGCAGTATTTT. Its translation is CASRETSGGTDTQYF.

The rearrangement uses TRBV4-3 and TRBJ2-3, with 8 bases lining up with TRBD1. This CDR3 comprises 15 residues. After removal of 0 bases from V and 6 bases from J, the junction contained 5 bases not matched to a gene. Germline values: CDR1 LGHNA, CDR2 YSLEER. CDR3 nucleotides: TGCGCCAGCAGCCAAGAGAGGCAGGGGGCTGATACGCAGTATTTT. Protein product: CASSQERQGADTQYF.

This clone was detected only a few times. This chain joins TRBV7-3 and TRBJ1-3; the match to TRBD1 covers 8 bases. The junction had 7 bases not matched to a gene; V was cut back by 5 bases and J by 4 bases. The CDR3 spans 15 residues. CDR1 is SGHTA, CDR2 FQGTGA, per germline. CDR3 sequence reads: CASSESGGFGNTIYF. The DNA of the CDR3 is TGTGCCAGCAGCGAATCAGGGGGCTTCGGAAACACCATATATTTT.

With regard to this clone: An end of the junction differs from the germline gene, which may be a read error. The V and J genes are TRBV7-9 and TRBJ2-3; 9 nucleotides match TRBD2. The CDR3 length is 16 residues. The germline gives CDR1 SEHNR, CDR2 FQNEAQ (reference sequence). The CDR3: CASSQAERGVADTQYF. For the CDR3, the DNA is TGCGCCAGCAGCCAAGCCGAGCGGGGGGTGGCAGATACGCAGTATTTT.

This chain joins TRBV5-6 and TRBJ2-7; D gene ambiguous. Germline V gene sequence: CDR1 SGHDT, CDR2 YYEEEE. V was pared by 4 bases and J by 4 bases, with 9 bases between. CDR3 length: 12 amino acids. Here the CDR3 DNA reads TGTGCCAGCAGCGCCGCACTTTACGAGCAGTACTTC. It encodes CASSAALYEQYF.

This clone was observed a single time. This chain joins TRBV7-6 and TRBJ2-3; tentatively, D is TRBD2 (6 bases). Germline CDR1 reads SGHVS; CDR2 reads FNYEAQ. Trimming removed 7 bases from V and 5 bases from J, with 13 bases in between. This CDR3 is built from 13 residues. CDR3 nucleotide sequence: TGTGCCAGCACCCTAGGGGAGGTAGATACGCAGTATTTT. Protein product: CASTLGEVDTQYF. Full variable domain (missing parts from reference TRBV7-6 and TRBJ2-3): GAGVSQSPRYKVTKRGQDVALRCDPISGHVSLYWYRQALGQGPEFLTYFNYEAQQDKSGLPNDRFSAERPEGSISTLTIQRTEQRDSAMYRCASTLGEVDTQYFGPGTRLTVL.

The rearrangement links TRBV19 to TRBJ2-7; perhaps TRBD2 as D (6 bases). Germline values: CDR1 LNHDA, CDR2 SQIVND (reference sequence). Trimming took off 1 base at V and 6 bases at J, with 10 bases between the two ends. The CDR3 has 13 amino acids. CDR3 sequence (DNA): TGTGCCAGTAGTATAGCCCCCGGGGGCGAGCAGTACTTC. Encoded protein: CASSIAPGGEQYF.

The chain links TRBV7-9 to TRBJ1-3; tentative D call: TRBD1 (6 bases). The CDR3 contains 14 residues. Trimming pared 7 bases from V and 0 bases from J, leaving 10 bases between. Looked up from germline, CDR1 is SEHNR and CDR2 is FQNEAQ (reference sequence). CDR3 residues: CASKDRNSGNTIYF. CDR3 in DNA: TGTGCCAGCAAAGACAGGAACTCTGGAAACACCATATATTTT.

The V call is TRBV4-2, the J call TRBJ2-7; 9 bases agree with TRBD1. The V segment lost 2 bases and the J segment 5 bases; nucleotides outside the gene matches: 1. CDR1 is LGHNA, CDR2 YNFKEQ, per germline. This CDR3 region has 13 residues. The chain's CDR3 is CASSQTGGNEQYF. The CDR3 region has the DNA TGTGCCAGCAGCCAAACAGGGGGCAACGAGCAGTACTTC.